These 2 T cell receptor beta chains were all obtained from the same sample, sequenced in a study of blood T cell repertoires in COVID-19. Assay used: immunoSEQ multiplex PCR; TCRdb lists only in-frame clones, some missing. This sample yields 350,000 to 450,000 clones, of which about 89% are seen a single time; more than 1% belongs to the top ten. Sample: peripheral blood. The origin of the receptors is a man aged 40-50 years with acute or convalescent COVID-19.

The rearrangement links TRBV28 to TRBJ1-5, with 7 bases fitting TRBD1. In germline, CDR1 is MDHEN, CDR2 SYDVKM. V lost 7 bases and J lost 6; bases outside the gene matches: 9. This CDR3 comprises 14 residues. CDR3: CASKTGQESQPQHF. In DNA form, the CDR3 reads TGTGCCAGCAAGACCGGACAGGAGAGTCAGCCCCAGCATTTT.

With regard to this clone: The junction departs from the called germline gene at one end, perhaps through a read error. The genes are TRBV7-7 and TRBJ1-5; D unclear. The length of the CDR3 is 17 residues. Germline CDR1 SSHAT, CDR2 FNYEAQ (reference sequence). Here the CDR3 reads CASSQGDGEDSNQPQHF. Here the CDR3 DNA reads TGTGCTAGCAGCCAAGGAGACGGGGAAGATAGCAATCAGCCCCAGCATTTT. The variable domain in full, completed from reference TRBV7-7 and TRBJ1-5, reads GAGVSQSPRYKVTKRGQDVTLRCDPISSHATLYWYQQALGQGPEFLTYFNYEAQPDKSGLPSDRFSAERPEGSISTLTIQRTEQRDSAMYRCASSQGDGEDSNQPQHFGDGTRLSIL.